These T cell receptor beta chains were read from a single sample in a study of Ad26.COV2.S vaccination and SARS-CoV-2 variants. The data were produced by immunoSEQ multiplex PCR, yet TCRdb's version contains in-frame clones alone and is incomplete. Here the sample spans more than 400,000 clones, over 80% being singletons. Material: peripheral blood, obtained in a trial of Ad26.COV2.S vaccine versus placebo. The source of these receptors is a person aged 18-60 years who received the Ad26.COV2.S COVID-19 vaccine or a placebo. The CDR3 runs from the conserved cysteine through the conserved F or W. The D gene is left open where the match is weak. Where a row states a size, it is once, few, many or the class of an expanded clone; other rows omit it.

v_call: TRBV29-1; d_call: -; j_call: TRBJ2-3; clone_size: -; cdr3_nt: TGCAGCGTTGAAGACAGGGTAGATACGCAGTATTTT; cdr3_aa: CSVEDRVDTQYF
v_call: TRBV14; d_call: TRBD2; j_call: TRBJ2-1; clone_size: -; cdr3_nt: TGTGCCAGCAGCCAAGCGGCGGGGGGTCGCAATGAGCAGTTCTTC; cdr3_aa: CASSQAAGGRNEQFF
v_call: TRBV7-2; d_call: -; j_call: TRBJ2-7; clone_size: -; cdr3_nt: TGTGCCAGCAGCTTAGCAGGGGGTTTAGGATCCTACGAGCAGTACTTC; cdr3_aa: CASSLAGGLGSYEQYF
v_call: TRBV13; d_call: -; j_call: TRBJ1-3; clone_size: -; cdr3_nt: TGTGCCAGCAGCCTACAGGGTGCTAGTTCTGGAAACACCATATATTTT; cdr3_aa: CASSLQGASSGNTIYF
v_call: TRBV2; d_call: -; j_call: TRBJ2-2; clone_size: -; cdr3_nt: TGTGCCAGCAGTCGACAGCTGGTAAACACCGGGGAGCTGTTTTTT; cdr3_aa: CASSRQLVNTGELFF
v_call: TRBV7-9; d_call: TRBD1; j_call: TRBJ1-4; clone_size: -; cdr3_nt: TGTGCCAGCAGCCGGACAGGGGCCAATGAAAAACTGTTTTTT; cdr3_aa: CASSRTGANEKLFF
v_call: TRBV7-9; d_call: -; j_call: TRBJ2-1; clone_size: once; cdr3_nt: TGTGCCAGCAGCTTAACAGAAACCTCCTACAATGAGCAGTTCTTC; cdr3_aa: CASSLTETSYNEQFF
v_call: TRBV7-8; d_call: TRBD1; j_call: TRBJ2-7; clone_size: -; cdr3_nt: TGTGCCAGCAGCTGGGGGCCAGCGGACAGGGTCGATATGTCCTACGAGCAGTACTTC; cdr3_aa: CASSWGPADRVDMSYEQYF
v_call: TRBV7-2; d_call: TRBD2; j_call: TRBJ2-1; clone_size: -; cdr3_nt: TGTGCCAGCAGCCCACACTTTGGACTAGCGGGGGCCAATGAGCAGTTCTTC; cdr3_aa: CASSPHFGLAGANEQFF
v_call: TRBV6-6; d_call: TRBD1; j_call: TRBJ1-5; clone_size: -; cdr3_nt: TGTGCCAGCAGTTGGACAGGGAGGGATCAGCCCCAGCATTTT; cdr3_aa: CASSWTGRDQPQHF
v_call: TRBV10-3; d_call: -; j_call: TRBJ1-1; clone_size: -; cdr3_nt: TGTGCCATCAGTGCCTTGACAGGAGTGAACACTGAAGCTTTCTTT; cdr3_aa: CAISALTGVNTEAFF
v_call: TRBV2; d_call: -; j_call: TRBJ2-5; clone_size: -; cdr3_nt: TGTGCCAGCACGCCCAGGGAAAGGGAGACCCAGTACTTC; cdr3_aa: CASTPRERETQYF
v_call: TRBV3-1/TRBV3-2; d_call: -; j_call: TRBJ1-1; clone_size: -; cdr3_nt: TGTGCCAGCAGCACAAGCGGGTACGGGAACACTGAAGCTTTCTTT; cdr3_aa: CASSTSGYGNTEAFF
v_call: TRBV9; d_call: -; j_call: TRBJ1-2; clone_size: -; cdr3_nt: TGTGCCAGCAGCGTAGACTGGACATTACCCTATGGCTACACCTTC; cdr3_aa: CASSVDWTLPYGYTF
v_call: TRBV7-2; d_call: -; j_call: TRBJ1-4; clone_size: -; cdr3_nt: TGTGCCAGCAGCTTACAACAAGGGGGTGTAACCGAAAAACTGTTTTTT; cdr3_aa: CASSLQQGGVTEKLFF
v_call: TRBV19; d_call: -; j_call: TRBJ1-5; clone_size: -; cdr3_nt: TGTGCCAGTAGTATAGCGTGGGTGGAGTATAGCAATCAGCCCCAGCATTTT; cdr3_aa: CASSIAWVEYSNQPQHF
v_call: TRBV5-6; d_call: -; j_call: TRBJ2-7; clone_size: -; cdr3_nt: TGTGCCAGCAGCCCCCGCAGGCTGGGAGGCGAGCAGTACTTC; cdr3_aa: CASSPRRLGGEQYF
v_call: TRBV4-3; d_call: -; j_call: TRBJ2-7; clone_size: -; cdr3_nt: TGCGCCAGCAGCCAAGATGGTAATATACAGGACCCCTACGAGCAGTACTTC; cdr3_aa: CASSQDGNIQDPYEQYF
v_call: TRBV3-1/TRBV3-2; d_call: -; j_call: TRBJ1-1; clone_size: once; cdr3_nt: TGTGCCAGCAGCCAAGGGAACACTGAAGCTTTCTTT; cdr3_aa: CASSQGNTEAFF
v_call: TRBV9; d_call: -; j_call: TRBJ2-5; clone_size: -; cdr3_nt: TGTGCCAGCAGCCCAAGAGGTCGGGGGGCGGTTATGGAGACCCAGTACTTC; cdr3_aa: CASSPRGRGAVMETQYF
v_call: TRBV6-2/TRBV6-3; d_call: -; j_call: TRBJ2-7; clone_size: -; cdr3_nt: TGTGCCAGCAGCCCTGACAGGATCTCCTACGAGCAGTACTTC; cdr3_aa: CASSPDRISYEQYF
v_call: TRBV4-3; d_call: -; j_call: TRBJ2-2; clone_size: -; cdr3_nt: TGCGCCAGCAGCCAAGCCTTAAGGATGACCGGGGAGCTGTTTTTT; cdr3_aa: CASSQALRMTGELFF
v_call: TRBV6-2/TRBV6-3; d_call: -; j_call: TRBJ2-5; clone_size: -; cdr3_nt: TGTGCCAGCAGTTTCGACATTGGGACATTCCAAGAGACCCAGTACTTC; cdr3_aa: CASSFDIGTFQETQYF
v_call: TRBV4-1; d_call: -; j_call: TRBJ2-3; clone_size: -; cdr3_nt: TGCGCCAGCAGTCGTGCACCTCCTACAGATACGCAGTATTTT; cdr3_aa: CASSRAPPTDTQYF
v_call: TRBV6-5; d_call: -; j_call: TRBJ2-7; clone_size: few; cdr3_nt: TGTGCCAGCAGTTACTCGTGGGGGACCTACGAGCAGTACTTC; cdr3_aa: CASSYSWGTYEQYF
v_call: TRBV6-5; d_call: TRBD1; j_call: TRBJ2-7; clone_size: -; cdr3_nt: TGTGCCAGCAGGGATAAACCACAGGGGGGCTACGAGCAGTACTTC; cdr3_aa: CASRDKPQGGYEQYF
v_call: TRBV28; d_call: -; j_call: TRBJ2-7; clone_size: -; cdr3_nt: TGTGCCAGCAGTTCCCGACAAGGCGAACTCTACGAGCAGTACTTC; cdr3_aa: CASSSRQGELYEQYF
v_call: TRBV4-3; d_call: -; j_call: TRBJ2-1; clone_size: -; cdr3_nt: TGCGCCAGCAGCCAAAACCCGGACAAGACCGGGGAGCAGTTCTTC; cdr3_aa: CASSQNPDKTGEQFF
v_call: TRBV4-3; d_call: TRBD1; j_call: TRBJ2-7; clone_size: -; cdr3_nt: TGCGCCAGCAGCCAAGATCGGGGACAGGGGGCAGACGAGCAGTACTTC; cdr3_aa: CASSQDRGQGADEQYF
v_call: TRBV7-2; d_call: -; j_call: TRBJ1-2; clone_size: -; cdr3_nt: TGTGCCAGCAGCTTAGGCGTCAGGGGCTCAATTGGCTACACCTTC; cdr3_aa: CASSLGVRGSIGYTF
v_call: TRBV30; d_call: -; j_call: TRBJ1-2; clone_size: -; cdr3_nt: TGTGCCTGGAGTGCACCTTACAGATTCGGCTACACCTTC; cdr3_aa: CAWSAPYRFGYTF
v_call: TRBV5-1; d_call: TRBD1; j_call: TRBJ2-3; clone_size: -; cdr3_nt: TGCGCCAGCAGCTTGGGCAGGGGGCGAACAGATACGCAGTATTTT; cdr3_aa: CASSLGRGRTDTQYF
v_call: TRBV24-1; d_call: -; j_call: TRBJ1-4; clone_size: -; cdr3_nt: TGTGCCACCAGTGATAATGCCCCAATGGGTGAAAAACTGTTTTTT; cdr3_aa: CATSDNAPMGEKLFF
v_call: TRBV14; d_call: -; j_call: TRBJ1-4; clone_size: -; cdr3_nt: TGTGCCAGCAGCCAATCGAGGGGAGGAAGAGAAAAACTGTTTTTT; cdr3_aa: CASSQSRGGREKLFF
v_call: TRBV4-3; d_call: TRBD1; j_call: TRBJ1-6; clone_size: -; cdr3_nt: TGCGCCAGCAGCCAGGATAGACAGGGAGGTAAATCACCCCTCCACTTT; cdr3_aa: CASSQDRQGGKSPLHF
v_call: TRBV5-5; d_call: -; j_call: TRBJ2-3; clone_size: once; cdr3_nt: TGTGCCAGCAGCTTGGACTTAGATACGCAGTATTTT; cdr3_aa: CASSLDLDTQYF
v_call: TRBV12-3/TRBV12-4; d_call: -; j_call: TRBJ1-2; clone_size: few; cdr3_nt: TGTGCCAGCAGTTTCGGAGGGGACTATGGCTACACCTTC; cdr3_aa: CASSFGGDYGYTF
v_call: TRBV14; d_call: -; j_call: TRBJ2-3; clone_size: -; cdr3_nt: TGTGCCAGCAGCCAAGGACGCCCTAGCACAGATACGCAGTATTTT; cdr3_aa: CASSQGRPSTDTQYF
v_call: TRBV11-2; d_call: -; j_call: TRBJ2-7; clone_size: -; cdr3_nt: TGTGCCAGCAGCTTAGTTATGGGTTCAGGCAACTACGAGCAGTACTTC; cdr3_aa: CASSLVMGSGNYEQYF
v_call: TRBV27; d_call: TRBD2; j_call: TRBJ2-1; clone_size: -; cdr3_nt: TGTGCCAGCAGTTTCGTAGCGGGGGCTTTCAATGAGCAGTTCTTC; cdr3_aa: CASSFVAGAFNEQFF
v_call: TRBV29-1; d_call: TRBD1; j_call: TRBJ1-2; clone_size: once; cdr3_nt: TGCAGCGTTGTACAGGGGAACTATGGCTACACCTTC; cdr3_aa: CSVVQGNYGYTF
v_call: TRBV21-1; d_call: -; j_call: TRBJ1-2; clone_size: -; cdr3_nt: TGTGCCAGCGAGACAGGGGGACGGTATGGCTACACCTTC; cdr3_aa: CASETGGRYGYTF
v_call: TRBV6-6; d_call: TRBD2; j_call: TRBJ2-7; clone_size: -; cdr3_nt: TGTGCCAGCAGGGAAGGGACTAGTAAGAACTACGAGCAGTACTTC; cdr3_aa: CASREGTSKNYEQYF
v_call: TRBV5-1; d_call: TRBD2; j_call: TRBJ2-5; clone_size: -; cdr3_nt: TGCGCCAGCAGCCGACTAGCGGGTGGGAAAGAGACCCAGTACTTC; cdr3_aa: CASSRLAGGKETQYF
v_call: TRBV7-9; d_call: -; j_call: TRBJ2-1; clone_size: -; cdr3_nt: TGTGCCAGCAGCTTAGGGTTAATCCCCTACAATGAGCAGTTCTTC; cdr3_aa: CASSLGLIPYNEQFF
v_call: TRBV27; d_call: -; j_call: TRBJ2-7; clone_size: -; cdr3_nt: TGTGCCAGCAGTTTACAGGGGGGGATCTACGAGCAGTACTTC; cdr3_aa: CASSLQGGIYEQYF
v_call: TRBV7-2; d_call: TRBD2; j_call: TRBJ2-7; clone_size: -; cdr3_nt: TGTGCCAGCAGCTTAACGGGACTAGCCGCCTACGAGCAGTACTTC; cdr3_aa: CASSLTGLAAYEQYF
v_call: TRBV4-1; d_call: TRBD1; j_call: TRBJ1-4; clone_size: -; cdr3_nt: TGCGCCAGCAGCCAAGTTATTAGGACAGGGGGCTTTGAAAAACTGTTTTTT; cdr3_aa: CASSQVIRTGGFEKLFF